This T cell receptor beta chain is from a study of human T cells and chemical hapten exposure. Regarding time point: patch test 1, 2 weeks after DPC sensitization. Treatment indicated: therapeutic diphenylcyclopropenone sensitization with weekly scalp DPC. Via MiXCR, TCRdb re-called the RACE reads, giving one row per CDR3 protein. There are roughly 180,000 distinct CDR3 sequences in the sample; 20% to 25% occur only once, and about 6.7% lies in the top ten. Study-wide findings and caveats: Large CDR3 similarity clusters arose significantly more often from expanded TCRs than from controls. Patch test score tracked positively with PT1 expanded TCR counts.

V was trimmed by 0 bases and J by 12 bases, leaving 9 bases between them. Germline-derived CDR1 and CDR2 are LNHNV and YYDKDF (reference sequence). The CDR3 sequence is 12 residues long. This clonotype was counted once. Its matching antigen is unknown. The source of this sequence is a woman between 45 and 60 years old with alopecia areata. Some clones in this sample may be carry-over from other donors' samples. The material was whole blood, obtained in connection with sensitization to the hapten diphenylcyclopropenone (DPC). The V gene is TRBV15, the J gene TRBJ2-1, with D perhaps matching TRBD2 (5 bases). The CDR3 loop reads CATSRDWAGQFF. The CDR3 coding sequence is TGTGCCACCAGCAGAGATTGGGCGGGGCAGTTCTTC.